The rows below give T cell receptor beta chains drawn from one sample of a study of blood T cell repertoires in COVID-19. Repertoires were generated with immunoSEQ multiplex PCR, while TCRdb's copy carries only in-frame clones and drops some. This table holds about 220,000 clones, about 87% found once. Sequencing was performed on PBMCs or T cells enriched from blood (not recorded which). These receptors all come from a woman aged 25-40 years who had recovered from COVID-19. Both conserved end residues are part of each CDR3. A D gene is named only where the DNA matches it firmly. Where a row states a size, it is once, few, many or the class of an expanded clone; other rows omit it.

j_call: TRBJ2-1
v_call: TRBV5-1
d_call: NA
clone_size: NA
cdr3_aa: CASSPGFSNEQFF
cdr3_nt: TGCGCCAGCAGCCCAGGGTTTAGCAATGAGCAGTTCTTC

j_call: TRBJ2-1
v_call: TRBV20-1
d_call: TRBD1
clone_size: many
cdr3_aa: CSASTTGGPYNEQFF
cdr3_nt: TGCAGTGCTAGTACCACAGGGGGTCCTTACAATGAGCAGTTCTTC

j_call: TRBJ2-5
v_call: TRBV24-1
d_call: NA
clone_size: NA
cdr3_aa: CATSRDWYQETQYF
cdr3_nt: TGTGCCACCTCGAGGGACTGGTACCAAGAGACCCAGTACTTC

j_call: TRBJ1-4
v_call: TRBV15
d_call: NA
clone_size: NA
cdr3_aa: CATSRVRGTTNEKLFF
cdr3_nt: TGTGCCACCAGCAGAGTTCGAGGCACTACTAATGAAAAACTGTTTTTT

j_call: TRBJ1-3
v_call: TRBV5-6
d_call: TRBD1
clone_size: NA
cdr3_aa: CASSRTGSGNTIYF
cdr3_nt: TGTGCCAGCAGCAGGACAGGGTCTGGAAACACCATATATTTT

j_call: TRBJ2-3
v_call: TRBV7-3
d_call: NA
clone_size: NA
cdr3_aa: CASSVGLLDTQYF
cdr3_nt: TGTGCCAGCAGCGTAGGACTGTTAGATACGCAGTATTTT

j_call: TRBJ1-2
v_call: TRBV7-3
d_call: NA
clone_size: NA
cdr3_aa: CASSTGVRANYGYTF
cdr3_nt: TGTGCCAGCAGCACGGGGGTTCGAGCTAACTATGGCTACACCTTC

j_call: TRBJ1-1
v_call: TRBV7-8
d_call: NA
clone_size: NA
cdr3_aa: CASSRLSTEAFF
cdr3_nt: TGTGCCAGCAGCCGACTCAGCACTGAAGCTTTCTTT

j_call: TRBJ1-4
v_call: TRBV10-3
d_call: TRBD1
clone_size: NA
cdr3_aa: CAISGGGASNEKLFF
cdr3_nt: TGTGCCATCAGTGGAGGGGGCGCATCTAATGAAAAACTGTTTTTT

j_call: TRBJ2-3
v_call: TRBV5-1
d_call: NA
clone_size: NA
cdr3_aa: CASSLDRGARDTQYF
cdr3_nt: TGCGCCAGCAGCTTGGATCGGGGGGCGCGAGATACGCAGTATTTT

j_call: TRBJ2-5
v_call: TRBV5-4
d_call: TRBD1
clone_size: NA
cdr3_aa: CASSYLEGAIETQYF
cdr3_nt: TGTGCCAGCAGCTATCTCGAGGGGGCTATCGAGACCCAGTACTTC

j_call: TRBJ2-7
v_call: TRBV10-3
d_call: TRBD2
clone_size: NA
cdr3_aa: CAISDPLAGTRTYEQYF
cdr3_nt: TGTGCCATCAGTGATCCCCTAGCGGGGACGAGAACCTACGAGCAGTACTTC

j_call: TRBJ1-2
v_call: TRBV9
d_call: NA
clone_size: NA
cdr3_aa: CASSPPHKGGYTF
cdr3_nt: TGTGCCAGCAGCCCACCTCATAAGGGGGGCTACACCTTC

j_call: TRBJ1-2
v_call: TRBV29-1
d_call: NA
clone_size: NA
cdr3_aa: CSVDAGYGYTF
cdr3_nt: TGCAGCGTTGACGCGGGGTATGGCTACACCTTC

j_call: TRBJ2-1
v_call: TRBV7-9
d_call: TRBD2
clone_size: NA
cdr3_aa: CASESSGGYEQFF
cdr3_nt: TGTGCCAGCGAATCTAGCGGGGGTTATGAGCAGTTCTTC

j_call: TRBJ2-7
v_call: TRBV7-2
d_call: NA
clone_size: once
cdr3_aa: CASSLPGPYEQYF
cdr3_nt: TGTGCCAGCAGCTTACCAGGGCCCTACGAGCAGTACTTC

j_call: TRBJ1-4
v_call: TRBV2
d_call: TRBD1
clone_size: NA
cdr3_aa: CASSGQGYEKLFF
cdr3_nt: TGTGCCAGCAGTGGACAGGGCTATGAAAAACTGTTTTTT

j_call: TRBJ1-1
v_call: TRBV9
d_call: NA
clone_size: NA
cdr3_aa: CASSVQGRRDTEAFF
cdr3_nt: TGTGCCAGCAGCGTGCAAGGACGGCGGGACACTGAAGCTTTCTTT

j_call: TRBJ2-1
v_call: TRBV5-1
d_call: NA
clone_size: NA
cdr3_aa: CASSLGRGNEQFF
cdr3_nt: TGCGCCAGCAGCTTAGGTAGGGGCAATGAGCAGTTCTTC

j_call: TRBJ1-1
v_call: TRBV5-1
d_call: NA
clone_size: NA
cdr3_aa: CASSLAPETNTEAFF
cdr3_nt: TGCGCCAGCAGCTTGGCGCCGGAGACGAACACTGAAGCTTTCTTT

j_call: TRBJ1-1
v_call: TRBV7-3
d_call: NA
clone_size: NA
cdr3_aa: CASSLFGGDLTEAFF
cdr3_nt: TGTGCCAGCAGCTTATTTGGAGGCGATCTCACTGAAGCTTTCTTT

j_call: TRBJ2-1
v_call: TRBV2
d_call: TRBD1
clone_size: NA
cdr3_aa: CASSEDRAAYNEQFF
cdr3_nt: TGTGCCAGCAGTGAGGACAGGGCCGCCTACAATGAGCAGTTCTTC

j_call: TRBJ1-4
v_call: TRBV7-9
d_call: TRBD1
clone_size: NA
cdr3_aa: CASSSNRGNEKLFF
cdr3_nt: TGTGCCAGCAGCTCTAACAGGGGTAATGAAAAACTGTTTTTT

j_call: TRBJ2-1
v_call: TRBV7-9
d_call: NA
clone_size: NA
cdr3_aa: CASSLRTYSYNEQFF
cdr3_nt: TGTGCCAGCAGCTTACGGACATACTCCTACAATGAGCAGTTCTTC

j_call: TRBJ1-6
v_call: TRBV4-3
d_call: NA
clone_size: NA
cdr3_aa: CASSQDLGGEGSPLHF
cdr3_nt: TGCGCCAGCAGCCAAGACCTGGGAGGGGAAGGATCACCCCTCCACTTT

j_call: TRBJ1-3
v_call: TRBV4-2
d_call: NA
clone_size: NA
cdr3_aa: CASSQAAGGQTGNTIYF
cdr3_nt: TGTGCCAGCAGCCAAGCGGCGGGGGGGCAGACTGGAAACACCATATATTTT

j_call: TRBJ1-2
v_call: TRBV5-1
d_call: NA
clone_size: once
cdr3_aa: CASRIEYRDGYTF
cdr3_nt: TGCGCCAGCAGGATTGAGTACCGGGATGGCTACACCTTC

j_call: TRBJ1-2
v_call: TRBV10-3
d_call: NA
clone_size: NA
cdr3_aa: CAISAGDLNYGYTF
cdr3_nt: TGTGCCATCAGTGCAGGGGATTTAAACTATGGCTACACCTTC

j_call: TRBJ1-3
v_call: TRBV6-5
d_call: TRBD1
clone_size: NA
cdr3_aa: CASTTHRDRGNTIYF
cdr3_nt: TGTGCCAGCACCACACACCGGGACAGAGGAAACACCATATATTTT

j_call: TRBJ1-1
v_call: TRBV7-9
d_call: NA
clone_size: once
cdr3_aa: CASSLLGLIMNTEAFF
cdr3_nt: TGTGCCAGCAGCTTGTTGGGACTCATCATGAACACTGAAGCTTTCTTT

j_call: TRBJ1-3
v_call: TRBV18
d_call: NA
clone_size: NA
cdr3_aa: CASSTYRPGSGNTIYF
cdr3_nt: TGTGCCAGCTCAACATACAGACCGGGGTCTGGAAACACCATATATTTT

j_call: TRBJ2-3
v_call: TRBV19
d_call: TRBD2
clone_size: NA
cdr3_aa: CASRGLAGPRDTQYF
cdr3_nt: TGTGCCAGTAGGGGACTAGCGGGACCACGGGATACGCAGTATTTT